This paragraph covers one TCR beta chain sequence. No cognate antigen has been identified for it. Within one base of it there is no much larger clone, and no base qualities were kept. One collaborating source in Seattle enrolled patients during active infection and followed them longitudinally through the course of disease. Whole blood was collected in K2EDTA tubes by collaborating institutions according to the institutions' own protocols. For TCRbeta analysis, collaborators shipped samples as frozen whole blood, isolated PBMCs, or DNA extracted from either of those sample types. This record comes from a study of blood T cell repertoires in COVID-19 (dated by TCRdb to 2019 to 2021). Context from the whole study: Collaborator samples came from the United States, Italy and Spain and covered acute and convalescent phases of COVID-19. The prospective study material was composed of cDNA or gDNA derived from T cells, B-cell-depleted T cells, or PBMCs. Deeply sampled blood TCRbeta repertoires from subjects exposed to, actively infected with, or recovered from COVID-19 were included in the dataset. A freely available public database, intended as a resource for researchers studying the immune response to SARS-CoV-2, is where the repertoires were released. The samples were drawn from the first 160 participants of the ongoing ImmuneRACE study and from 950 to 1,500 subjects provided by 6 global collaborators. A de-identified subject ID, COVID-19 status, age in years and sex were almost always included in the sample metadata. Where available, HLA class I and class II types were obtained from metadata supplied by the sample provider rather than from assay-based typing. Broad study findings and their caveats: The quantity of clinical and demographic metadata differed by source and by participant and was supplied without curation.

Compared with germline, V lacks 4 bases and J lacks 8 bases; bases without a gene match: 7. The CDR3 sequence holds 15 residues, the cysteine and phenylalanine included. Only CDR3 DNA is held: 45 bases, read in frame from base 1. In the germline V gene (reference sequence), CDR1 corresponds to MNHEY and CDR2 to SMNVEV. TCRbeta CDR3 regions were amplified from genomic DNA using the immunoSEQ Assay, a bias-controlled multiplex PCR. On the authors' methods: Nucleated cell counts per sample were estimated from amplification of reference gene primers within the assay. To quantify the absolute abundance of each unique TCRbeta CDR3 rearrangement, sequence reads were collapsed and filtered. For each sample, productive Simpson clonality was calculated as the square root of Simpson's diversity index over productive rearrangements. What TCRdb holds here is the immuneACCESS table cut down to in-frame rearrangements. Part of the clones is not present; checked against another copy, under half of the missing clones reflect an unresolved V gene, and the others are unexplained. That table supplies the V and J calls and clone size; D and trimming were determined from the DNA. Here the sample has approximately 190,000 clones; about four fifths occur a single time. Less than 9.5% of the sample is in the top ten clones.

The source of this sequence is a woman aged 60-75 years with COVID-19, enrolled during active disease. Recombination linked TRBV27 to TRBJ2-1, and TRBD1 matches 11 of the central bases. Sequencing input: peripheral blood. For the CDR3, the sequence is CASSSDRGRIDEQFF. The sequenced DNA is TGTGCCAGCAGTTCGGACAGGGGGCGCATCGATGAGCAGTTCTTC.